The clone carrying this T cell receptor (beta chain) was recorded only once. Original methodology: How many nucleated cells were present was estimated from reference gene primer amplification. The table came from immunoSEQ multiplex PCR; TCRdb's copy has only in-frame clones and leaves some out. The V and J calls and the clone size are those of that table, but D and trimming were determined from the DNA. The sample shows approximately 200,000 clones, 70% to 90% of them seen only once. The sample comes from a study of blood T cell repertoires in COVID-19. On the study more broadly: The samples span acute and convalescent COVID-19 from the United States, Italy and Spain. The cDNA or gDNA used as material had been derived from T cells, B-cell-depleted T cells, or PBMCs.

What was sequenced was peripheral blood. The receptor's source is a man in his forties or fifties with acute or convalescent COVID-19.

The chain's CDR3 is CASSYSGGAETQYF. For the CDR3, the DNA is TGTGCCAGCAGCTATAGCGGGGGGGCGGAGACCCAGTACTTC. The chain has TRBV5-4 and TRBJ2-5, with 11 bases lining up with TRBD2. CDR3 length: 14 residues. V trimming: 3 bases; J trimming: 5 bases; junction bases outside the gene matches: 3. In germline, CDR1 is SGHNT, CDR2 YYREEE (reference sequence).